Sequencing of this T cell receptor (beta chain) was carried out in a study of blood T cell repertoires in COVID-19. On the study more broadly: COVID-19 samples, acute and convalescent, were from the United States, Italy and Spain.

Authors' analysis steps: Reference gene primer amplification gave estimated nucleated cell counts. The table came from immunoSEQ multiplex PCR; TCRdb's copy has only in-frame clones and leaves some out. The DNA gave D and trimming, while V, J and clone size come from that table. This repertoire shows 35,000 to 45,000 clones, around 77% found once; its top ten account for around a third. After removal of 5 bases from V and 4 bases from J, the junction contained 5 bases not matched to a gene. From germline, CDR1 is SGHRS and CDR2 YFSETQ. The CDR3 covers 14 residues. The chain carries TRBV5-1 and TRBJ1-1, with TRBD1 matching over 10 bases. Sequencing used peripheral blood. The TCR was taken from a woman at least 80 years old with acute or convalescent COVID-19. CDR3: CASRGTGVSTEAFF. The CDR3 coding sequence is TGCGCCAGCAGGGGGACAGGGGTTTCCACTGAAGCTTTCTTT.